These T cell receptor beta chains were read from a single sample in a study of cytomegalovirus exposure and HLA in healthy donors. Data came from immunoSEQ multiplex PCR; TCRdb stores just in-frame clones and leaves some out. Among 95,000 to 150,000 clones listed, just under 75% were seen once. Sequencing was done on a sample of PBMCs. The receptors come from a man between 60 and 70 years old in good health and CMV-seropositive. CDR3s include the opening cysteine and the closing phenylalanine or tryptophan. Each record gives: J gene, V gene, D gene, clone size, CDR3 protein, CDR3 DNA. The D gene is left open where the match is weak. Rows may omit the clone size; those that give it use once, few, many or a size class.

j_call: TRBJ1-4
v_call: TRBV28
d_call: -
clone_size: -
cdr3_aa: CASSSNEKLFF
cdr3_nt: TGTGCCAGCAGCTCTAATGAAAAACTGTTTTTT

j_call: TRBJ2-5
v_call: TRBV15
d_call: TRBD2
clone_size: -
cdr3_aa: CATSRRGRQGGETQYF
cdr3_nt: TGTGCCACCAGCAGGCGCGGGAGGCAGGGCGGAGAGACCCAGTACTTC

j_call: TRBJ2-3
v_call: TRBV5-1
d_call: TRBD1
clone_size: -
cdr3_aa: CASRPGQGGDTQYF
cdr3_nt: TGCGCCAGCAGACCGGGACAGGGTGGGGATACGCAGTATTTT

j_call: TRBJ2-3
v_call: TRBV25-1
d_call: -
clone_size: -
cdr3_aa: CASSEDRTDTQYF
cdr3_nt: TGTGCCAGCAGTGAAGACAGGACAGATACGCAGTATTTT

j_call: TRBJ1-2
v_call: TRBV29-1
d_call: -
clone_size: -
cdr3_aa: CSATGGPNYGYTF
cdr3_nt: TGCAGCGCAACAGGCGGTCCCAACTATGGCTACACCTTC

j_call: TRBJ1-2
v_call: TRBV6-5
d_call: -
clone_size: -
cdr3_aa: CASRAGVYGYTF
cdr3_nt: TGTGCCAGCAGAGCGGGGGTATATGGCTACACCTTC

j_call: TRBJ2-7
v_call: TRBV27
d_call: TRBD2
clone_size: -
cdr3_aa: CASSTRLAGASYEQYF
cdr3_nt: TGTGCCAGCAGTACGCGACTAGCGGGGGCCTCCTACGAGCAGTACTTC

j_call: TRBJ2-7
v_call: TRBV7-9
d_call: -
clone_size: -
cdr3_aa: CASSQGLGRHYEQYF
cdr3_nt: TGTGCCAGCAGCCAGGGGCTGGGAAGGCACTACGAGCAGTACTTC

j_call: TRBJ2-2
v_call: TRBV5-4
d_call: TRBD1
clone_size: few
cdr3_aa: CASSLGTGSTGELFF
cdr3_nt: TGTGCCAGCAGCTTGGGGACAGGGAGCACCGGGGAGCTGTTTTTT

j_call: TRBJ2-5
v_call: TRBV6-6
d_call: TRBD2
clone_size: -
cdr3_aa: CASSPVRGEETQYF
cdr3_nt: TGTGCCAGCTCCCCAGTACGGGGGGAAGAGACCCAGTACTTC

j_call: TRBJ1-6
v_call: TRBV15
d_call: -
clone_size: -
cdr3_aa: CATSRVHPGDSPLHF
cdr3_nt: TGTGCCACCAGCAGAGTCCACCCAGGGGATTCACCCCTCCACTTT

j_call: TRBJ2-6
v_call: TRBV5-1
d_call: -
clone_size: -
cdr3_aa: CASSLDIGPGANVLTF
cdr3_nt: TGCGCCAGCAGCTTGGATATTGGGCCTGGGGCCAACGTCCTGACTTTC

j_call: TRBJ2-1
v_call: TRBV5-1
d_call: TRBD2
clone_size: -
cdr3_aa: CASSLGAGGTYNEQFF
cdr3_nt: TGCGCCAGCAGCTTGGGAGCGGGGGGGACTTACAATGAGCAGTTCTTC

j_call: TRBJ1-1
v_call: TRBV9
d_call: TRBD1
clone_size: -
cdr3_aa: CASSVGTGTGEAFF
cdr3_nt: TGTGCCAGCAGCGTAGGGACAGGGACTGGTGAAGCTTTCTTT

j_call: TRBJ2-3
v_call: TRBV5-1
d_call: -
clone_size: once
cdr3_aa: CASSREVTDTQYF
cdr3_nt: TGCGCCAGCAGCCGAGAGGTCACAGATACGCAGTATTTT

j_call: TRBJ1-2
v_call: TRBV7-9
d_call: TRBD1
clone_size: -
cdr3_aa: CASIPPGQQANYGYTF
cdr3_nt: TGTGCCAGCATTCCTCCGGGACAGCAAGCTAACTATGGCTACACCTTC

j_call: TRBJ2-3
v_call: TRBV9
d_call: TRBD2
clone_size: -
cdr3_aa: CASASGGAGVSDTQYF
cdr3_nt: TGTGCCAGCGCTAGCGGGGGGGCCGGGGTCTCAGATACGCAGTATTTT

j_call: TRBJ2-5
v_call: TRBV27
d_call: -
clone_size: -
cdr3_aa: CASSLTPSGGDGETQYF
cdr3_nt: TGTGCCAGCAGCCTCACTCCCTCTGGAGGGGACGGGGAGACCCAGTACTTC